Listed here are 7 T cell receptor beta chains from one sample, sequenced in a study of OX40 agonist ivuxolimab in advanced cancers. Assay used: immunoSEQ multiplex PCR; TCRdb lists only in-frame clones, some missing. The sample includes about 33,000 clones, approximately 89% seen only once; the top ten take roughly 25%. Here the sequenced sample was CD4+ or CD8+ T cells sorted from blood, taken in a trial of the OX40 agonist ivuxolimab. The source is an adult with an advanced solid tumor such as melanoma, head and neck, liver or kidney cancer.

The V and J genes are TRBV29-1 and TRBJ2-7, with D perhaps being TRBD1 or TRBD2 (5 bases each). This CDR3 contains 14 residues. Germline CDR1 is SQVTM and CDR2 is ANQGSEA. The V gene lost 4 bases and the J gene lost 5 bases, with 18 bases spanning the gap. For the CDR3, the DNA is TGCAGCGTTGTGGGGCGGAGAGGGATCCACGAGCAGTACTTC. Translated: CSVVGRRGIHEQYF.

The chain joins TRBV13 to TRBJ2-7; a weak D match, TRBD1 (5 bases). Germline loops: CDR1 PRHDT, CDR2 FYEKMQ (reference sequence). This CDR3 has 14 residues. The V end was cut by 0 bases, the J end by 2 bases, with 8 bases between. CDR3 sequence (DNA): TGTGCCAGCAGCTTAGGTACAGGCCCCTACGAGCAGTACTTC. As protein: CASSLGTGPYEQYF.

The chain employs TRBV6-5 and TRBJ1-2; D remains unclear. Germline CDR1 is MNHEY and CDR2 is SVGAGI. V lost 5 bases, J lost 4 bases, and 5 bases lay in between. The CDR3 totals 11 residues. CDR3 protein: CASSSFYGYTF. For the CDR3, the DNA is TGTGCCAGCAGTAGTTTCTATGGCTACACCTTC.

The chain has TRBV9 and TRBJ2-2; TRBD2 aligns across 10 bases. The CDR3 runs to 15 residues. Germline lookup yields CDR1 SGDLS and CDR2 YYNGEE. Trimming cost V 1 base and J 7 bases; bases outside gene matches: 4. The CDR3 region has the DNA TGTGCCAGCAGCGTACAGCGGGGGGGCCTCGGGGAGCTGTTTTTT. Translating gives CASSVQRGGLGELFF.

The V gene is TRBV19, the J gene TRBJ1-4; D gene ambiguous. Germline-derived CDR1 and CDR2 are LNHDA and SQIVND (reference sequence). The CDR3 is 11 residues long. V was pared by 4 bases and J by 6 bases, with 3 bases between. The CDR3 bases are TGTGCCAGTAGTACATATGAAAAACTGTTTTTT. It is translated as CASSTYEKLFF.

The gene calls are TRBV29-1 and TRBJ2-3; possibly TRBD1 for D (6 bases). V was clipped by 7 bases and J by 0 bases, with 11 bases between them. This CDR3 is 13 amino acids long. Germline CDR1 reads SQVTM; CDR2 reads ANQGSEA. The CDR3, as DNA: TGCAGCGCCGTCGGACAGAGCACAGATACGCAGTATTTT. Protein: CSAVGQSTDTQYF.

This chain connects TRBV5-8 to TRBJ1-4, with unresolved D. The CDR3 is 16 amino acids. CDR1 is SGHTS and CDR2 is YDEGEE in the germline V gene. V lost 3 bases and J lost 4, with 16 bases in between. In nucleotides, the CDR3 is TGTGCCAGCAGCTCGTACCTGAGGGATATTAATGAAAAACTGTTTTTT. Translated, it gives CASSSYLRDINEKLFF.